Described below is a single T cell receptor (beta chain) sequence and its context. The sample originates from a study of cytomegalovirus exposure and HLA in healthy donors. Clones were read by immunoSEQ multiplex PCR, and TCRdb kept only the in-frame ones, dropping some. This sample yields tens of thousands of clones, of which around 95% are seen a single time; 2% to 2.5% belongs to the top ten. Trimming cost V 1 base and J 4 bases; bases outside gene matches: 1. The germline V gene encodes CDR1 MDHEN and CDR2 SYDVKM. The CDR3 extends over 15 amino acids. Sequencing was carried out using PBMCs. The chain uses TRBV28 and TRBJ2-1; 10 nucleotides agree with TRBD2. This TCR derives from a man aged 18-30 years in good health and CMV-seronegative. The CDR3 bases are TGTGCCAGCAGTTTATTAGCGGGAGGTTACAATGAGCAGTTCTTC. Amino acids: CASSLLAGGYNEQFF.